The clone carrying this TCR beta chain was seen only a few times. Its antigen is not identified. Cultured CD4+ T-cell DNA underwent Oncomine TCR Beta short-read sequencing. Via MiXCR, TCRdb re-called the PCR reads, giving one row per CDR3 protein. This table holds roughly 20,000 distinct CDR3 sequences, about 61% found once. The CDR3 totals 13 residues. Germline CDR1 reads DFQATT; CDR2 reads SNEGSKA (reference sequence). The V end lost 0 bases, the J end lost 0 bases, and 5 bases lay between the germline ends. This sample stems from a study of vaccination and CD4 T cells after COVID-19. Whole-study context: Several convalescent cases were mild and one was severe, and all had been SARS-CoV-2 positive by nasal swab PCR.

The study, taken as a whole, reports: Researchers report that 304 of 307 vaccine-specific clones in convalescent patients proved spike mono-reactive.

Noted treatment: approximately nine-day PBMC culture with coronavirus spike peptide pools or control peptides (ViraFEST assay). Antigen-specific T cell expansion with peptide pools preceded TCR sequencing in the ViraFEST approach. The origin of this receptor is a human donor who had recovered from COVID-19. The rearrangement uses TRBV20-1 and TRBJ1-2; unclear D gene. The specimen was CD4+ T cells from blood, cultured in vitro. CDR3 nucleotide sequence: TGCAGTGCTAGAGATCCGTCTAACTATGGCTACACCTTC. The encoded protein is CSARDPSNYGYTF.